This T cell receptor (beta chain) was recovered during a study of blood T cells in healthy people across ages. A J-beta primer mix and a sample-barcoded 5' primer were used in a second PCR of roughly 6 to 11 cycles. TCRdb ran MiXCR on the 5' RACE reads and lists one entry per CDR3 protein. The sample records around 1,700,000 distinct CDR3 sequences, approximately 28% being singletons. Sequencing was performed on blood. The source is a woman in her 30s in good health.

The CDR3: CASNRQGSGDEQFF. The CDR3 nucleotides are TGTGCCAGCAACCGACAGGGGAGTGGGGATGAGCAGTTCTTC. The rearrangement links TRBV6-2 or TRBV6-3 to TRBJ2-1; 8 bases fit TRBD1. From germline, CDR1 is MNHEY and CDR2 SVGEGT. The CDR3 is 14 residues long. V gave up 7 bases and J gave up 8 bases; unmatched junction bases: 10.